This is a list of T cell receptor beta chains from one sample in a study of beta chain features in type 1 diabetes. Only in-frame clones appear in the TCRdb table, and some are missing; sequencing was by immunoSEQ multiplex PCR. The data show about 270,000 clones, roughly an eighth seen once. Sequenced: naive CD4+ T cells from blood. These receptors all stem from a woman aged 40 to 50 in good health. CDR3s include the opening cysteine and the closing phenylalanine or tryptophan. D genes are given only for firm matches. Size is omitted from some rows. Given values are once, few, many or a class for expanded clones.

CDR3 | DNA | J | size | V | D
CASTRGREQYF | TGTGCCAGCACCAGGGGGAGAGAGCAGTACTTC | TRBJ2-7 | NA | TRBV6-5 | TRBD1
CASSETRLTGELFF | TGCGCCAGCAGTGAAACTAGGTTGACCGGGGAGCTGTTTTTT | TRBJ2-2 | NA | TRBV10-1 | NA
CASSQANYGYTF | TGCGCCAGCAGCCAAGCGAACTATGGCTACACCTTC | TRBJ1-2 | few | TRBV4-1 | NA
CASSLGLAGDKNTGELFF | TGTGCCAGCAGCTTGGGACTAGCGGGGGACAAGAACACCGGGGAGCTGTTTTTT | TRBJ2-2 | few | TRBV5-4 | TRBD2
CASSLVPVSSNEKLFF | TGTGCCAGCAGCTTAGTCCCCGTGTCCTCTAATGAAAAACTGTTTTTT | TRBJ1-4 | few | TRBV7-9 | NA
CASSQGEETQYF | TGTGCCAGCAGCCAGGGTGAAGAGACCCAGTACTTC | TRBJ2-5 | few | TRBV6-5 | NA
CASSFYSGASVDTQYF | TGCGCCAGCAGCTTCTACTCAGGGGCAAGTGTTGATACGCAGTATTTT | TRBJ2-3 | NA | TRBV5-1 | NA
CASSSFTAGKETQYF | TGTGCCAGCAGCTCGTTTACAGCGGGGAAAGAGACCCAGTACTTC | TRBJ2-5 | few | TRBV11-1 | TRBD2
CASSPQPVDRANSPLHF | TGTGCCAGCAGCCCCCAGCCCGTGGACAGGGCTAATTCACCCCTCCACTTT | TRBJ1-6 | few | TRBV7-6 | TRBD1
CASSPGTGSSYNSPLHF | TGTGCCAGCTCACCAGGGACAGGCAGCTCCTATAATTCACCCCTCCACTTT | TRBJ1-6 | NA | TRBV18 | TRBD1
CASRAEEGPLYEQYF | TGTGCCAGCAGGGCGGAGGAGGGGCCTCTCTACGAGCAGTACTTC | TRBJ2-7 | NA | TRBV7-8 | NA
CASSLVGGLRTSGRNSPLHF | TGCGCCAGCAGCTTGGTCGGGGGATTGAGAACTAGCGGGCGCAATTCACCCCTCCACTTT | TRBJ1-6 | few | TRBV5-1 | NA
CASRDRDHSPLHF | TGTGCCAGCAGGGACAGGGACCATTCACCCCTCCACTTT | TRBJ1-6 | NA | TRBV6-1 | TRBD1
CASSQAEIDRPDYGYTF | TGCGCCAGCAGCCAAGCCGAGATAGACAGGCCAGACTATGGCTACACCTTC | TRBJ1-2 | NA | TRBV4-1 | NA
CASNPGQGSFFF | TGTGCCAGCAATCCGGGACAGGGATCTTTTTTCTTT | TRBJ1-1 | few | TRBV6-6 | TRBD1